The 23 T cell receptor beta chains reported below all come from one sample, sequenced in a study of vaccination and CD4 T cells after COVID-19. Indicated treatment: 10-day PBMC culture with coronavirus spike peptide pools or control peptides (ViraFEST assay). Cultured CD4+ T cell DNA was sequenced using the Oncomine TCR Beta short-read assay. TCRdb processed the PCR reads anew with MiXCR; each CDR3 protein has one entry. The table has 14,000 or so distinct CDR3 sequences, roughly 29% seen once; the top ten hold less than 25%. These receptors lack a known antigen. Sequenced sample: cultured CD4+ T cells from blood. The receptors come from a human donor with COVID-19.

This clonotype has a single count. The chain is built from TRBV28 and TRBJ1-1, with D hard to call. Deletions cut 4 bases from V and 2 bases from J, with 8 bases between. CDR3 length: 13 amino acids. In germline, CDR1 is MDHEN, CDR2 SYDVKM. CDR3 sequence (DNA): TGTGCCAGCAGTTCCCTCACTAACACTGAAGCTTTCTTT. Protein sequence: CASSSLTNTEAFF.

The chain has TRBV7-2 and TRBJ1-1; D remains ambiguous. Trimming shortened V by 6 bases and J by 6 bases, and 26 bases separated the two germline ends. The germline gives CDR1 SGHTA, CDR2 FQGNSA. This CDR3 has 17 residues. CDR3 sequence (DNA): TGTGCCAGCAGAACCCCCCCTAAGGTTTTGGCCTTCGCTGAAGCTTTCTTT. It codes for CASRTPPKVLAFAEAFF.

V usage is TRBV7-2 and J usage is TRBJ1-2, with a weak D call TRBD1 (5 bases). The CDR3 contains 13 residues. Germline loops: CDR1 SGHTA, CDR2 FQGNSA. V was clipped by 3 bases and J by 8 bases, with 13 bases between them. In DNA form, the CDR3 reads TGTGCCAGCAGCTTTCAACAGGACGGGGGCTACACCTTC. This sequence encodes CASSFQQDGGYTF. The full variable domain, with the rest looked up from reference TRBV7-2 and TRBJ1-2, is GAGVSQSPSNKVTEKGKDVELRCDPISGHTALYWYRQSLGQGLEFLIYFQGNSAPDKSGLPSDRFSAERTGGSVSTLTIQRTQQEDSAVYLCASSFQQDGGYTFGSGTRLTVV.

This chain joins TRBV9 and TRBJ2-6; D might be TRBD1 (5 bases). The CDR3 is 15 residues long. Germline CDR1 is SGDLS and CDR2 is YYNGEE. The V gene lost 4 bases and the J gene lost 4 bases, with 12 bases spanning the gap. The CDR3 loop reads CASSPTVGGANVLTF. The CDR3 bases are TGTGCCAGCAGCCCGACAGTAGGAGGGGCCAACGTCCTGACTTTC. The full variable domain, completed using reference TRBV9 and TRBJ2-6, is DSGVTQTPKHLITATGQRVTLRCSPRSGDLSVYWYQQSLDQGLQFLIQYYNGEERAKGNILERFSAQQFPDLHSELNLSSLELGDSALYFCASSPTVGGANVLTFGAGSRLTVL.

V gene TRBV4-2 combines with J gene TRBJ2-5, with 7 positions matching TRBD2. The J segment lost 5 bases and the V segment lost 6 bases, leaving 12 bases of the junction unmatched. The CDR3 totals 15 residues. Germline V gene lookup returns CDR1 LGHNA and CDR2 YNFKEQ. CDR3: CASRNATSLGETQYF. CDR3 nucleotide sequence: TGTGCCAGCAGGAACGCGACTAGCTTGGGTGAGACCCAGTACTTC.

This clonotype occurred a few times. The CDR3 loop reads CASSQVGGAGNTIYF. CDR3 DNA: TGCGCCAGCAGCCAAGTTGGAGGGGCTGGAAACACCATATATTTT. The gene calls are TRBV4-3 and TRBJ1-3; D possibly corresponds to TRBD1 (5 bases). The CDR3 runs to 15 residues. Germline CDR1 is LGHNA and CDR2 is YSLEER. V lost 1 base to trimming and J lost 2 bases, with 9 bases between them.

This clonotype has a handful of counts. This chain connects TRBV6-1 to TRBJ1-5, with TRBD1 matching over 9 bases. The junction had 15 bases not matched to a gene; V was cut back by 6 bases and J by 6 bases. Germline CDR1 is MNHNS and CDR2 is SASEGT. The CDR3 is 17 amino acids. This CDR3 reads CASSRTPTGGVGQPQHF. The DNA of the CDR3 is TGTGCCAGCAGCCGGACCCCGACAGGGGGTGTTGGTCAGCCCCAGCATTTT.

By sample fraction, this clonotype is medium-sized. CDR3 nucleotides: TGTGCCAGCAGTTTATATCGGACAGTTGGGGGCGAGAGGGGCTACACCTTC. It is translated as CASSLYRTVGGERGYTF. The chain links TRBV27 to TRBJ1-2; tentatively, D is TRBD1 (6 bases). The CDR3 runs to 17 residues. CDR1 is MNHEY, CDR2 SMNVEV, per germline (reference sequence). Between the trimmed V and J ends, which lost 1 base and 8 bases, there was a span of 23 bases.

The genes are TRBV12-3 or TRBV12-4 and TRBJ1-5; TRBD1 might be the D (6 bases). V gave up 4 bases and J gave up 2 bases, with 9 bases separating them. The CDR3 runs to 14 residues. The CDR3 reads CASSSDRRNQPQHF. The CDR3 DNA follows: TGTGCCAGCAGTTCCGACAGGCGCAATCAGCCCCAGCATTTT.

The chain couples TRBV28 to TRBJ1-1; possibly TRBD1 for D (5 bases). CDR1 is MDHEN, CDR2 SYDVKM, per germline. Trimming shortened V by 4 bases and J by 0 bases, and 12 bases separated the two germline ends. The CDR3 runs 15 residues. Written as DNA, the CDR3 is TGTGCCAGCAGTTCTCGGACATACATGAACACTGAAGCTTTCTTT. Translated, it gives CASSSRTYMNTEAFF.

This clonotype was seen more than once but under ten times. This chain uses TRBV7-2 with TRBJ2-5; 11 bases agree with TRBD2. The CDR3 consists of 18 residues. V shed 5 bases, J shed 2 bases, and the junction held 13 bases outside the gene matches. The germline V gene encodes CDR1 SGHTA and CDR2 FQGNSA. In nucleotides, the CDR3 is TGTGCCAGCAGCCCCAAGAGAGGGACTAGCGGAATACAAGAGACCCAGTACTTC. Protein sequence: CASSPKRGTSGIQETQYF.

The genes are TRBV5-4 and TRBJ2-1; weak D call: TRBD2 (6 bases). This CDR3 comprises 15 residues. CDR1 and CDR2 (germline): SGHNT, YYREEE (reference sequence). V lost 3 bases, J lost 5 bases, and 15 bases lay in between. CDR3 region: CASSSPTRGHNEQFF. DNA of the CDR3: TGTGCCAGCAGCTCCCCCACGCGGGGACACAATGAGCAGTTCTTC.

The chain combines TRBV6-1 with TRBJ1-6; D is possibly TRBD1 (5 bases). Germline CDR1 MNHNS, CDR2 SASEGT. Trimming took 7 bases from V and 2 from J, leaving 15 bases between them. CDR3 size: 16 residues. The CDR3 spells CASKAGTNTYNSPLHF. In DNA form, the CDR3 reads TGTGCCAGCAAAGCCGGGACCAACACCTATAATTCACCCCTCCACTTT.

This clonotype was seen more than once but under ten times. The chain joins TRBV6-5 to TRBJ1-6, with no clear D. The germline V gene encodes CDR1 MNHEY and CDR2 SVGAGI. The V gene lost 0 bases and the J gene lost 0 bases, with 15 bases spanning the gap. The length of the CDR3 is 19 residues. The CDR3 here is CASSYSKHRLVSYNSPLHF. CDR3 nucleotides: TGTGCCAGCAGTTACTCGAAGCACCGCCTAGTCTCCTATAATTCACCCCTCCACTTT.

The chain couples TRBV7-6 to TRBJ1-6, with D maybe TRBD1 (6 bases). Germline CDR1 is SGHVS and CDR2 is FNYEAQ. The CDR3 loop spans 17 amino acids. The V and J ends lost 6 bases and 0 bases respectively, with 15 bases between them. The CDR3 sequence is CASSSGASLSYNSPLHF. The CDR3 region has the DNA TGTGCCAGCAGTTCAGGGGCCTCACTCTCCTATAATTCACCCCTCCACTTT.

The V and J genes are TRBV6-5 and TRBJ1-6, with 9 bases fitting TRBD1. Germline trimming cut 5 bases from V and 5 bases from J; bases unmatched to any gene: 4. CDR3 size: 15 residues. Germline CDR1 is MNHEY and CDR2 is SVGAGI. The CDR3 sequence is CASSNWDRDNSPLHF. DNA of the CDR3: TGTGCCAGCAGTAACTGGGACAGGGATAATTCACCCCTCCACTTT.

There are a few counts of this clonotype. This chain joins TRBV11-2 and TRBJ2-7; D perhaps matches TRBD1 (7 bases). Trimming cost V 0 bases and J 4 bases, with 13 bases left between them. CDR1 and CDR2 (germline): SGHAT, FQNNGV. The CDR3 covers 15 residues. CDR3 protein: CASSLEEGAEYEQYF. The DNA of the CDR3 is TGTGCCAGCAGCTTAGAGGAGGGGGCGGAATACGAGCAGTACTTC.

This rearrangement joins TRBV20-1 to TRBJ1-2, with TRBD1 matching over 7 bases. This CDR3 region has 13 residues. CDR1 DFQATT and CDR2 SNEGSKA come from the germline V gene (reference sequence). Losses at the gene ends were 5 bases for V and 4 bases for J; bases not matched to a gene: 7. In DNA, the CDR3 is TGCAGTGCTTCCACAGGGGAGGGCTATGGCTACACCTTC. Its protein is CSASTGEGYGYTF.

This clonotype was picked up a small number of times. The rearrangement links TRBV12-3 or TRBV12-4 to TRBJ1-6; TRBD1 matches 10 bases. This CDR3 has 15 residues. J was trimmed by 8 bases and V by 2 bases; bases with no gene match: 3. This chain's CDR3 is CASSLSGTGDSPLHF. CDR3 nucleotide sequence: TGTGCCAGCAGTTTATCGGGGACAGGGGATTCACCCCTCCACTTT.

This chain uses TRBV7-9 with TRBJ1-1; D unclear. The CDR3 sequence is 14 residues long. The V end was cut by 1 base, the J end by 2 bases, with 8 bases between. The germline gives CDR1 SEHNR, CDR2 FQNEAQ (reference sequence). The CDR3 spells CASSLELQNTEAFF. The CDR3 DNA sequence: TGTGCCAGCAGCTTAGAATTGCAAAACACTGAAGCTTTCTTT.

This clonotype was counted a few times. CDR3 sequence: CASSLGRTQYF. Written as DNA, the CDR3 is TGTGCCAGCAGCCTTGGTAGGACCCAGTACTTC. This chain uses TRBV6-2 or TRBV6-3 with TRBJ2-5; D gene ambiguous. Trimming stripped 6 bases from V and 7 bases from J, with 9 bases between. The CDR3 is 11 residues long. CDR1 is MNHEY and CDR2 is SVGEGT in the germline V gene.

The chain couples TRBV5-8 to TRBJ1-1; TRBD1 is a possible D gene (5 bases). This CDR3 comprises 14 residues. Trimming took 0 bases from V and 1 from J, leaving 7 bases between them. Germline V gene data show CDR1 as SGHTS and CDR2 as YDEGEE. The DNA of the CDR3 is TGTGCCAGCAGCTTGGACAGGTCGAACACTGAAGCTTTCTTT. This encodes CASSLDRSNTEAFF. The full variable domain, rest sourced from reference TRBV5-8 and TRBJ1-1, is EAGVTQSPTHLIKTRGQQATLRCSPISGHTSVYWYQQALGLGLQFLLWYDEGEERNRGNFPPRFSGRQFPNYSSELNVNALELEDSALYLCASSLDRSNTEAFFGQGTRLTVV.

This clonotype was seen a few times. A junction boundary mismatches the germline segment, possibly from a read error. The V call is TRBV20-1, the J call TRBJ2-1; TRBD2 agrees at 11 bases. This CDR3 contains 11 residues. The germline CDR1 and CDR2 sequences are DFQATT and SNEGSKA (reference sequence). CDR3 residues: CSARLAGGNLW. Here the CDR3 DNA reads TGCAGTGCTAGACTAGCGGGGGGAAACCTTTGG.